A selection of T cell receptor beta chains follows, all from one sample in a study of PD-L1 blockade in urothelial cancer. This table comes from immunoSEQ multiplex PCR, and its TCRdb copy is limited to in-frame clones, with some not included. The profile covers fewer than 85,000 clones, with 88% appearing a single time and 11% taken by the ten largest. The specimen was PBMCs, collected around atezolizumab (anti-PD-L1) treatment. These receptors all stem from a man in his sixties with urothelial cancer. CDR3s include the opening cysteine and the closing phenylalanine or tryptophan. D genes are given only for firm matches. Not all rows give a size; the values are once, few, many and, for expanded clones, a class.

clone size | J gene | V gene | D gene | CDR3 DNA | CDR3 protein
. | TRBJ2-7 | TRBV2 | . | TGTGCCAGCAGGGCCCAGGCAGGTCCCTACGAGCAGTACTTC | CASRAQAGPYEQYF
. | TRBJ2-5 | TRBV28 | TRBD2 | TGTGCCAGCAGACCGCTACTAGCGGGAGGGGAGACCCAGTACTTC | CASRPLLAGGETQYF
. | TRBJ2-3 | TRBV9 | . | TGTGCCAGCAGCGTAGTTACAGGTGGCCGGAGTGCAGATACGCAGTATTTT | CASSVVTGGRSADTQYF
. | TRBJ2-7 | TRBV7-9 | TRBD2 | TGTGCCAGCAGTATAGCGGGGACCTACGAGCAGTACTTC | CASSIAGTYEQYF
once | TRBJ1-1 | TRBV6-1 | TRBD1 | TGTGCCAGCAGGAGGACAGGTGATGAAGCTTTCTTT | CASRRTGDEAFF
. | TRBJ1-5 | TRBV4-1 | TRBD1 | TGCGCCAGCAGCCAAACGGACAGGGGCAATCAGCCCCAGCATTTT | CASSQTDRGNQPQHF
. | TRBJ1-3 | TRBV30 | . | TGTGCCTACCGGGGAGGGGGAAACACCATATATTTT | CAYRGGGNTIYF
. | TRBJ2-7 | TRBV7-3 | . | TGTGCCAGCAGCTTAGCGCGGTCCACTAAAGAGCAGTACTTC | CASSLARSTKEQYF
. | TRBJ1-1 | TRBV7-8 | . | TGTGCCAGCAGCTTAGTTTCCAGAAACACTGAAGCTTTCTTT | CASSLVSRNTEAFF
. | TRBJ1-4 | TRBV19 | . | TGTGCCAGTAGTATAGATTACGGAAAACTGTTTTTT | CASSIDYGKLFF
. | TRBJ1-2 | TRBV20-1 | . | TGCAGTGCCAGGCCCCTCTATGGCTACACCTTC | CSARPLYGYTF
. | TRBJ1-5 | TRBV25-1 | . | TGTGCCAGCAGTGAGTCAGGCCCTGGAGGGTGGCATTTT | CASSESGPGGWHF
. | TRBJ2-7 | TRBV28 | TRBD2 | TGTGCCAGCAAGGCAGCGGGAAACTACGAGCAGTACTTC | CASKAAGNYEQYF
. | TRBJ2-2 | TRBV5-1 | . | TGCGCCAGCAGCTCCGGGGCAGGGGTTACCGGGGAGCTGTTTTTT | CASSSGAGVTGELFF
. | TRBJ2-1 | TRBV2 | . | TGTGCCAGCAGTGAAGCCGGCCTGTCCAGGACAGCCTACAATGAGCAGTTCTTC | CASSEAGLSRTAYNEQFF
. | TRBJ1-6 | TRBV7-3 | TRBD1 | TGTGCCAGCAGCTTTGGACAGGGGTTTTCACCCCTCCACTTT | CASSFGQGFSPLHF
. | TRBJ1-6 | TRBV2 | . | TGTGCCAGCAGTGAGACAGGATATAATTCACCCCTCCACTTT | CASSETGYNSPLHF
. | TRBJ2-1 | TRBV5-1 | TRBD1 | TGCGCCAGCACCCAGACAGGGAATGAGCAGTTCTTC | CASTQTGNEQFF
. | TRBJ2-7 | TRBV11-2 | . | TGTGCCAGCAACCCAATTTCGGGGGGACAATACGAGCAGTACTTC | CASNPISGGQYEQYF
once | TRBJ2-7 | TRBV6-5 | TRBD1 | TGTGCCAGCAGTAGACGCTGGGACAGGGACTACGAGCAGTACTTC | CASSRRWDRDYEQYF
. | TRBJ1-1 | TRBV6-1 | . | TGTGCCAGCAGGGCGAGGGTTGTGATGAACACTGAAGCTTTCTTT | CASRARVVMNTEAFF